This T cell receptor (beta chain) was captured in a study of T cell responses to AZD1222 COVID-19 vaccine. Whole-study findings and limits: Of the AZD1222 recipients, only five to seven were seropositive at baseline.

Comments on this clone: Its cognate antigen is unknown.

Here immunoSEQ multiplex PCR was the method, and the copy in TCRdb shows in-frame clones only, minus some. Altogether about 120,000 clones are present, around 87% being singletons, with the ten largest covering 9.5% to 15%. The specimen was peripheral blood, collected on day 0 of AZD1222 vaccination. The receptor was derived from an adult in good health.

CDR3 nucleotides: TGTGCCAGCAGCTTAGCCGGCCACCGCACAGATACGCAGTATTTT. Its translation is CASSLAGHRTDTQYF. The chain couples TRBV7-3 to TRBJ2-3, with D hard to call. The V gene's germline CDR1 is SGHTA and CDR2 FQGTGA. This CDR3 is 15 amino acids long. The V gene lost 2 bases and the J gene lost 1 base, with 10 bases spanning the gap.